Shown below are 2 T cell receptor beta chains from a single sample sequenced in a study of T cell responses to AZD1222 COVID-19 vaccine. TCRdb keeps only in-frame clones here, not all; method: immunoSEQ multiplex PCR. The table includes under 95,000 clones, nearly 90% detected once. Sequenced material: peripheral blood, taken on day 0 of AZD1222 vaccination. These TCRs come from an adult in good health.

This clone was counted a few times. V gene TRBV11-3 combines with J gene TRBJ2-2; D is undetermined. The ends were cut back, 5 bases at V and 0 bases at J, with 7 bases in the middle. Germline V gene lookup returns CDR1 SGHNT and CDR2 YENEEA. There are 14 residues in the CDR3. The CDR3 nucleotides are TGTGCCAGCAGCCCACGGACGAACACCGGGGAGCTGTTTTTT. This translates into CASSPRTNTGELFF.

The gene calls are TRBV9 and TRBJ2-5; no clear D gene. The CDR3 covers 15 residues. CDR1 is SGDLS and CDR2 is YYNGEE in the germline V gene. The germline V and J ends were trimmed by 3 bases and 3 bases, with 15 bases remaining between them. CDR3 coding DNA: TGTGCCAGCAGCGGCACCAGCGCCTATGAAGAGACCCAGTACTTC. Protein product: CASSGTSAYEETQYF. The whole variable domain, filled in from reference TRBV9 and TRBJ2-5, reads DSGVTQTPKHLITATGQRVTLRCSPRSGDLSVYWYQQSLDQGLQFLIQYYNGEERAKGNILERFSAQQFPDLHSELNLSSLELGDSALYFCASSGTSAYEETQYFGPGTRLLVL.